This T cell receptor beta chain stems from a study of T cell clonotyping in hematopoietic cell transplantation. Study findings and constraints: Without cell sorting, CD4 versus CD8 contributions remain unresolved. Higher Inverse Simpson Index values in graft donor and pretransplant recipient predicted broader posttransplant TCR diversity.

Produced via immunoSEQ multiplex PCR; TCRdb's table is partial and in-frame only. Among around 10,000 clones listed, roughly 90% were seen once. Points on this clone: Its antigen remains unknown.

Time point here: recipient sample about 28 days before transplant, after cytoreduction. Blood collection times were about day -28 and days 30, 100, 180 posttransplant. Germline CDR1 reads SGHRS; CDR2 reads YFSETQ. Losses at the gene ends were 4 bases for V and 6 bases for J; bases not matched to a gene: 11. This CDR3 is built from 16 residues. The specimen comprised peripheral blood mononuclear cells, sampled before stem cell transplant. The V gene is TRBV5-1, the J gene TRBJ2-2, with TRBD1 matching 8 bases. The clonotype originates from a woman in her forties with acute myeloid leukemia. Some clones in this sample may be carry-over from other donors' samples. In nucleotides, the CDR3 is TGCGCCAGCAGCCCCGCGGGACAGGCGAGAGCCGGGGAGCTGTTTTTT. The encoded protein is CASSPAGQARAGELFF. Full variable domain (missing parts from reference TRBV5-1 and TRBJ2-2): KAGVTQTPRYLIKTRGQQVTLSCSPISGHRSVSWYQQTPGQGLQFLFEYFSETQRNKGNFPGRFSGRQFSNSRSEMNVSTLELGDSALYLCASSPAGQARAGELFFGEGSRLTVL.